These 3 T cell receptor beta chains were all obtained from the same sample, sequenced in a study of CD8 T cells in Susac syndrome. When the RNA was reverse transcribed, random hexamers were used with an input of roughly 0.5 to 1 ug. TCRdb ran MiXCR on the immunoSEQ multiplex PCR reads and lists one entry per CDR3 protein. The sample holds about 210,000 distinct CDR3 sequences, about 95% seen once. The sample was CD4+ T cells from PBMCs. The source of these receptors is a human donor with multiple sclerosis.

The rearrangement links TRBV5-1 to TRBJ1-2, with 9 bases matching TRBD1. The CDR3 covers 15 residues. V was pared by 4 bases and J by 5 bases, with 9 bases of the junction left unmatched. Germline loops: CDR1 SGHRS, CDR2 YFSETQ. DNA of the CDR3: TGCGCCAGCAGCCAAGAACCGACAGGGGGTTATGGCTACACCTTC. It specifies CASSQEPTGGYGYTF.

CDR3 bases: TGTGCCAGCAGTCCCAGCGGGGCAGCTTTCTTT. Translated, it gives CASSPSGAAFF. V and J are TRBV2 and TRBJ1-1; perhaps TRBD1 as D (5 bases). The V and J ends lost 5 bases and 10 bases respectively, with 11 bases between them. CDR1 and CDR2 (germline): SNHLY, FYNNEI. The CDR3 totals 11 residues.

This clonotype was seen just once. CDR3 nucleotide sequence: TGTGCCAGCAGGCGGACAGGGGGGGATGGCTACACCTTC. Protein: CASRRTGGDGYTF. The rearrangement links TRBV6-5 to TRBJ1-2; 10 bases align to TRBD1. In germline, CDR1 is MNHEY, CDR2 SVGAGI. Trimming removed 6 bases from V and 6 bases from J; junction bases left unmatched: 4. This CDR3 comprises 13 residues.